This TCR beta chain is from a study of blood T cell repertoires in COVID-19. On the study more broadly: T cells, B-cell-depleted T cells, or PBMCs provided the cDNA or gDNA that served as material.

In the authors' methods: Estimation of nucleated cell counts was performed using reference gene primer amplification. Clones were sequenced by immunoSEQ multiplex PCR, and TCRdb holds only the in-frame ones, with some missing. V, J and clone size derive from that table, while D and trimming were established from the DNA sequence. The repertoire holds about 240,000 clones, with approximately 83% as singletons. Clinical histories supplied by participants themselves formed the basis of cohort assignment. The sample taken for sequencing was PBMCs or T cells enriched from blood (not recorded which). The TCR sequence derives from a woman between 40 and 50 years old with acute COVID-19.

CDR3 nucleotide sequence: TGTGCCACCAGTGATTCCGGGACTAAATACAATGAGCAGTTCTTC. Translating it yields CATSDSGTKYNEQFF. The chain carries TRBV24-1 and TRBJ2-1, with 7 bases identical to TRBD2. The CDR3 is made up of 15 amino acids. Germline V gene lookup returns CDR1 KGHDR and CDR2 SFDVKD. Trimming removed 2 bases from V and 4 bases from J; junction bases left unmatched: 4.